Each of the 20 T cell receptor beta chains below was sequenced from the same sample in a study of cytomegalovirus exposure and HLA in healthy donors. A multiplex PCR was run with 60 Vbeta primers and 13 Jbeta primers. Data came from immunoSEQ multiplex PCR; TCRdb stores just in-frame clones and leaves some out. This sample yields fewer than 250,000 clones, of which about 83% are seen a single time; about 1.4% belongs to the top ten. Sequencing input: PBMCs. The receptors come from a girl aged 5-17 years in good health and CMV-seronegative.

The chain carries TRBV7-8 and TRBJ2-1; D remains unclear. V lost 5 bases to trimming and J lost 5 bases, with 16 bases between them. Germline CDR1 reads SGHVS; CDR2 reads FQNEAQ. The CDR3 extends over 15 amino acids. The CDR3 loop is CASSRQVSPDNEQFF. The CDR3 DNA sequence: TGTGCCAGCAGCAGGCAGGTATCCCCTGACAATGAGCAGTTCTTC.

This clone was detected only once. V usage is TRBV28 and J usage is TRBJ1-2; possible D gene TRBD1, 5 bases. CDR1 is MDHEN, CDR2 SYDVKM, per germline. This CDR3 region has 14 residues. The V end lost 2 bases, the J end lost 0 bases, and 7 bases lay between the germline ends. The DNA for the CDR3 is TGTGCCAGCAGTTTACTACAGGCTAACTATGGCTACACCTTC. As protein: CASSLLQANYGYTF.

This chain connects TRBV7-6 to TRBJ1-5, with a possible D match to TRBD1 (5 bases). CDR1 and CDR2 (germline): SGHVS, FNYEAQ. The CDR3 is made up of 15 amino acids. The germline V and J ends were trimmed by 5 bases and 1 base, with 12 bases remaining between them. As DNA, the CDR3 is TGTGCCAGCAGCCGGTGGGGGGGAAGCAATCAGCCCCAGCATTTT. This codes for CASSRWGGSNQPQHF.

V and J are TRBV6-5 and TRBJ2-3; 8 bases match TRBD2. Germline CDR1 reads MNHEY; CDR2 reads SVGAGI. The CDR3 runs 14 residues. Germline trimming cut 8 bases from V and 0 bases from J; bases unmatched to any gene: 4. CDR3 in amino acids: CASGSGRSTDTQYF. In DNA, the CDR3 is TGTGCCAGCGGAAGCGGGAGAAGCACAGATACGCAGTATTTT.

The chain joins TRBV5-1 to TRBJ1-5, with D possibly TRBD1 on 6 matching bases. Trimming took 2 bases from V and 8 from J, leaving 11 bases between them. Germline CDR1 reads SGHRS; CDR2 reads YFSETQ. The CDR3 contains 13 residues. Here the CDR3 DNA reads TGCGCCAGCAGCTTTTATGGGGGCGAGCCCCAGCATTTT. Translated, it gives CASSFYGGEPQHF.

The chain employs TRBV19 and TRBJ1-2, with a possible D match to TRBD1 (5 bases). Trimming shortened V by 2 bases and J by 8 bases, and 18 bases separated the two germline ends. Per the germline V gene, CDR1 is LNHDA and CDR2 is SQIVND (reference sequence). The CDR3 extends over 15 amino acids. DNA of the CDR3: TGTGCCAGTAGTATAATCGGTGGGGTACAGGCGGGCTACACCTTC. Translating it yields CASSIIGGVQAGYTF.

This chain uses TRBV5-1 with TRBJ2-3, with no clear D. This CDR3 region has 15 residues. V was trimmed by 1 base and J by 0 bases, leaving 9 bases between them. Germline CDR1 SGHRS, CDR2 YFSETQ. The CDR3 DNA reads TGCGCCAGCAGCTTGACCGGGTCTAGCACAGATACGCAGTATTTT. Encoded protein: CASSLTGSSTDTQYF.

The gene calls are TRBV19 and TRBJ1-4; 12 bases are a match to TRBD1. CDR1 is LNHDA, CDR2 SQIVND, per germline (reference sequence). With V trimmed by 8 bases and J by 8 bases, 9 bases remained unmatched. The CDR3 extends over 15 amino acids. CDR3 residues: CASGRIGTGGEKLFF. The CDR3, as DNA: TGTGCCAGTGGTCGGATTGGGACAGGGGGCGAAAAACTGTTTTTT.

This clone was found a few times. The V gene is TRBV7-2, the J gene TRBJ2-3; D is undetermined. Trimming left V 5 bases short and J 6 bases short, with 12 bases between. There are 13 residues in the CDR3. Germline V gene data show CDR1 as SGHTA and CDR2 as FQGNSA. The CDR3 coding sequence is TGTGCCAGCAGCGCAACCTACGCGGATACGCAGTATTTT. This gives the protein CASSATYADTQYF.

V and J are TRBV2 and TRBJ2-3; 12 bases agree with TRBD2. With 3 bases clipped from V and 9 bases from J, the junction kept 16 bases outside the gene matches. CDR1 is SNHLY and CDR2 is FYNNEI in the germline V gene. The CDR3 length is 18 residues. CDR3 in DNA: TGTGCCAGCAGTGAGGGTTACCTGGGTACTAGCGGGAGGAAGACGCAGTATTTT. Translating gives CASSEGYLGTSGRKTQYF.

The V gene is TRBV7-9, the J gene TRBJ1-5; D might be TRBD1 (5 bases). V was pared by 4 bases and J by 13 bases, with 17 bases between. This CDR3 is 13 amino acids long. Germline-derived CDR1 and CDR2 are SEHNR and FQNEAQ (reference sequence). For the CDR3, the DNA is TGTGCCAGCAGCTCGGATGTTGCGAGACAGCAGCATTTT. Protein product: CASSSDVARQQHF.

This clone was recorded only once. The V gene is TRBV5-4, the J gene TRBJ1-6; possible D gene TRBD1, 6 bases. CDR1 is SGHNT and CDR2 is YYREEE in the germline V gene (reference sequence). This CDR3 has 16 residues. Trimming left V 0 bases short and J 7 bases short, with 14 bases between. The CDR3 spells CASSLGGGQQNSPLHF. The CDR3 region has the DNA TGTGCCAGCAGCTTGGGAGGAGGACAGCAAAATTCACCCCTCCACTTT.

About this clone itself: Distinct nucleotide sequences in the sample also encode this CDR3. This sequence joins TRBV18 and TRBJ2-7; TRBD1 agrees at 7 bases. The CDR3 covers 14 residues. Germline-derived CDR1 and CDR2 are KGHSH and LQKENI. V shed 2 bases, J shed 1 base, and the junction held 2 bases outside the gene matches. CDR3 sequence (DNA): TGTGCCAGCTCACCAGGGACAGCTTCCTACGAGCAGTACTTC. This translates into CASSPGTASYEQYF.

The V and J genes are TRBV15 and TRBJ2-3; a weak D match, TRBD2 (6 bases). CDR1 and CDR2 from the germline V gene are LNHNV and YYDKDF (reference sequence). This CDR3 is built from 16 residues. V was trimmed by 0 bases and J by 1 base, leaving 11 bases between them. The DNA for the CDR3 is TGTGCCACCAGCAGAGATGGCGGCGGGGGCACAGATACGCAGTATTTT. Translation gives CATSRDGGGGTDTQYF.

DNA for the CDR3: TGCGCCAGCAGCTCGGGGGAAGATACGCAGTATTTT. It translates to CASSSGEDTQYF. The rearrangement links TRBV5-1 to TRBJ2-3; D may be TRBD2 (6 bases). CDR1 and CDR2 from the germline V gene are SGHRS and YFSETQ. This CDR3 comprises 12 residues. The V and J ends lost 3 bases and 5 bases respectively, with 7 bases between them.

This chain links TRBV18 with TRBJ2-7, with a tentative D call TRBD2 (6 bases). The CDR3 has 15 residues. Trimming stripped 6 bases from V and 2 bases from J, with 17 bases between. Germline values: CDR1 KGHSH, CDR2 LQKENI. CDR3 bases: TGTGCCAGCTCTCCTACCGGGAGTACACCCTACGAGCAGTACTTC. Residues: CASSPTGSTPYEQYF.

V is TRBV7-3 and J is TRBJ2-5; TRBD2 matches at 8 bases. The V gene's germline CDR1 is SGHTA and CDR2 FQGTGA. The CDR3 is made up of 12 amino acids. With V trimmed by 5 bases and J by 9 bases, 5 bases remained unmatched. CDR3 nucleotides: TGTGCCAGCAGCCCGGACGGGGGGGCCCAGTACTTC. It translates to CASSPDGGAQYF.

The gene calls are TRBV6-5 and TRBJ2-2; D not resolved. In germline, CDR1 is MNHEY, CDR2 SVGAGI. V lost 2 bases and J 8 bases, leaving 6 bases between the germline ends. CDR3 length: 12 amino acids. The CDR3 here is CASSYAAGELFF. DNA of the CDR3: TGTGCCAGCAGTTACGCGGCGGGGGAGCTGTTTTTT.

The J gene is TRBJ1-4, the V gene TRBV18; unclear D gene. The CDR3 spans 13 residues. The germline V gene encodes CDR1 KGHSH and CDR2 LQKENI. V was clipped by 3 bases and J by 5 bases, with 7 bases between them. This CDR3 reads CASSPAVNEKLFF. CDR3 nucleotides: TGTGCCAGCTCACCGGCAGTGAATGAAAAACTGTTTTTT. Looking up the rest from reference TRBV18 and TRBJ1-4 gives the full variable domain: NAGVMQNPRHLVRRRGQEARLRCSPMKGHSHVYWYRQLPEEGLKFMVYLQKENIIDESGMPKERFSAEFPKEGPSILRIQQVVRGDSAAYFCASSPAVNEKLFFGSGTQLSVL.

V is TRBV4-2 and J is TRBJ2-1; 13 bases are shared with TRBD2. V was clipped by 3 bases and J by 8 bases; unmatched bases: 10. Germline-derived CDR1 and CDR2 are LGHNA and YNFKEQ. The CDR3 has 17 residues. CDR3 amino acids: CASSHRGLAGDEDEQFF. CDR3 bases: TGTGCCAGCAGCCACCGTGGACTAGCGGGGGACGAGGATGAGCAGTTCTTC.